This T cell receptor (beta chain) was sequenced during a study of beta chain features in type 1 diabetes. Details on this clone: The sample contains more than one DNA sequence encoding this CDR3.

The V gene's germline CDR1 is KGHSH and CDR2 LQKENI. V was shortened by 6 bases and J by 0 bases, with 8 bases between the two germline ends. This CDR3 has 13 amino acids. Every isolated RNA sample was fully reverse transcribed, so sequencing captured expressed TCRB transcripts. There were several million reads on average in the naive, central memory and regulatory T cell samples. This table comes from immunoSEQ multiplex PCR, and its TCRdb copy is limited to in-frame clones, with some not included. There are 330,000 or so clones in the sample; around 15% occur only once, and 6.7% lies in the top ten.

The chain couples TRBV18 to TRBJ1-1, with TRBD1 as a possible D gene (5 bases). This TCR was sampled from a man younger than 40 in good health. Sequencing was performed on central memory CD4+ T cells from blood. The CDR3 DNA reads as TGTGCCAGCTCCCAAGGGGTGAACACTGAAGCTTTCTTT. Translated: CASSQGVNTEAFF.